The 2 T cell receptor beta chains below all came from one sample that was sequenced in a study of T-cell reconstitution after alpha-beta-depleted transplantation in children. The library targeted TCRbeta and was prepared with unique molecular identifiers. TCRdb recomputed calls from the PCR reads with MiXCR, one row per CDR3 protein. The sample consists of around 600,000 distinct CDR3 sequences, roughly 17% of them appearing once. The material was PBMCs from the stem cell graft donor, obtained from the stem cell graft. These receptors all stem from a human donor who donated a stem cell graft to a child with acute myeloid leukemia.

In regard to this clonotype: A much larger clone lies one base from this, so it may be a read error. The J gene is TRBJ2-3, the V gene TRBV7-8; D is perhaps TRBD1 or TRBD2 (6 bases each). This CDR3 contains 16 residues. Germline assignment: CDR1 SGHVS and CDR2 FQNEAQ. Trimming removed 3 bases from V and 4 bases from J, with 17 bases in between. In DNA form, the CDR3 reads TGTGCCAGCAGCTTGGTTGGGGGCTGGGGGGCAGATACGCAGTATTTT. It translates to CASSLVGGWGADTQYF.

A few counts support this clonotype. The chain recombines TRBV20-1 with TRBJ1-6, with D possibly matching TRBD1 (5 bases). Trimming left V 0 bases short and J 9 bases short, with 12 bases between. There are 14 residues in the CDR3. The germline gives CDR1 DFQATT, CDR2 SNEGSKA (reference sequence). In DNA form, the CDR3 reads TGCAGTGCTAGAGATCCGACCGGGGGTTCACCCCTCCACTTT. It specifies CSARDPTGGSPLHF.